This T cell receptor beta chain comes out of a study of type 1 regulatory T cells. Study background: T-allo10 is an in vitro-generated, Tr1-enriched CD4 T cell product specific for alloantigen.

MiXCR was run by TCRdb on the reads, yielding one entry per CDR3 protein. This table holds around 88,000 distinct CDR3 sequences, roughly a third found once. This clonotype was observed a few times. There are 12 residues in the CDR3. Germline-derived CDR1 and CDR2 are SGDLS and YYNGEE. V shed 7 bases and J 10 bases; nucleotides not matched to a gene: 8. The sequenced sample consisted of CD4+ T cells, either the whole sample or a sorted fraction (not recorded which). The rearrangement uses TRBV9 and TRBJ2-4; 7 bases are a match to TRBD1. This TCR came from a human donor in good health. For the CDR3, the DNA is TGTGCCAGCGGCGACAGGGTAGGGATTCAGTACTTC. It translates to CASGDRVGIQYF.